This T cell receptor (beta chain) was sequenced for a study of Ad26.COV2.S vaccination and SARS-CoV-2 variants. Produced via immunoSEQ multiplex PCR; TCRdb's table is partial and in-frame only. Of roughly 300,000 clones in the sample, about 89% are singletons; the top ten hold approximately 5%. As for treatment: around 19 received Ad26.COV2.S at low or high dose, single or two shots; roughly five received placebo; per-sample allocation not given. Sampling was performed 63 days after the first vaccine or placebo injection. The CDR3 runs to 17 residues. Germline loops: CDR1 KGHDR, CDR2 SFDVKD. The V and J ends lost 9 bases and 6 bases, in that order; junction bases with no gene match: 15.

The receptor's source is a person aged 18-60 years who received the Ad26.COV2.S COVID-19 vaccine or a placebo. The chain combines TRBV24-1 with TRBJ2-2, with 10 bases aligning to TRBD1. Specimen: peripheral blood, collected in a trial of Ad26.COV2.S vaccine versus placebo. Here the CDR3 reads CATRGGRDRGFSGELFF. CDR3 nucleotides: TGTGCCACCCGAGGTGGACGGGACAGGGGCTTCTCCGGGGAGCTGTTTTTT.